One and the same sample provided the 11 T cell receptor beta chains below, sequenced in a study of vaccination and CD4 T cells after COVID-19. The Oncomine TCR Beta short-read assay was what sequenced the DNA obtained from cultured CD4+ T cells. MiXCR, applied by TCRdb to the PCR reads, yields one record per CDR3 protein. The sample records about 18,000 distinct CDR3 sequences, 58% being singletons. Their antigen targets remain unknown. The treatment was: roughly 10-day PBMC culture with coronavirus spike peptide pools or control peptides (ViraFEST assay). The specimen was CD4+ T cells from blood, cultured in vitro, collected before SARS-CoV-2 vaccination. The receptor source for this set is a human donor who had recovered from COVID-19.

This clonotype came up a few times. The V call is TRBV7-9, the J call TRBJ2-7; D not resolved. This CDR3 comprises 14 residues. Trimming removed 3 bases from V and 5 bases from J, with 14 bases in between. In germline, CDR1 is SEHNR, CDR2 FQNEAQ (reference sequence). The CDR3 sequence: CASSFTLGSDEQYF. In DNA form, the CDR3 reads TGTGCCAGCAGCTTTACCTTGGGCTCGGACGAGCAGTACTTC.

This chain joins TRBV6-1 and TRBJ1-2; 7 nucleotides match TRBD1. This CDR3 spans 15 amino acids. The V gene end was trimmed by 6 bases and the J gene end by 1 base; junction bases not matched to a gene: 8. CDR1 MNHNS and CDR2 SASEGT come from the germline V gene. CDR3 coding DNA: TGTGCCAGCAGCCGAATTGGACAGGATAACTATGGCTACACCTTC. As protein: CASSRIGQDNYGYTF.

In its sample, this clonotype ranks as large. CDR3 DNA sequence: TGTGCCAGCAGGAAACAGGGGGCGGTTCGTAATGAGCAGTTCTTC. Translated, it gives CASRKQGAVRNEQFF. The chain links TRBV6-1 to TRBJ2-1, with 9 positions matching TRBD1. CDR1 and CDR2 from the germline V gene are MNHNS and SASEGT. This CDR3 region has 15 residues. V shed 6 bases and J 7 bases; nucleotides not matched to a gene: 10.

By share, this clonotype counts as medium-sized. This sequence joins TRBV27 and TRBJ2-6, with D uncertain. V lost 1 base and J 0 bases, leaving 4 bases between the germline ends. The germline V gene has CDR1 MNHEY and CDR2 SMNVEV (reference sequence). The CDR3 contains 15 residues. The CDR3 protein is CASSLLYSGANVLTF. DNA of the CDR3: TGTGCCAGCAGTTTATTGTACTCTGGGGCCAACGTCCTGACTTTC.

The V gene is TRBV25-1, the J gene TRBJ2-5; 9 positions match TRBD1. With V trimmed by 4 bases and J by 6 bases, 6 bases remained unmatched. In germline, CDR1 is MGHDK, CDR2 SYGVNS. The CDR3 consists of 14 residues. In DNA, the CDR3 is TGTGCCAGCAGTGCGACAGGGGGGCAAAAGACCCAGTACTTC. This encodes CASSATGGQKTQYF.

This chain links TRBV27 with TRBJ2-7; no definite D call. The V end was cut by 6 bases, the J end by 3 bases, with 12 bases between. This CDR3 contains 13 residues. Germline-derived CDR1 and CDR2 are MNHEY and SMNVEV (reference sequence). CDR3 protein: CASRPNQDYEQYF. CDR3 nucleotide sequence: TGTGCCAGCAGACCAAACCAAGACTACGAGCAGTACTTC.

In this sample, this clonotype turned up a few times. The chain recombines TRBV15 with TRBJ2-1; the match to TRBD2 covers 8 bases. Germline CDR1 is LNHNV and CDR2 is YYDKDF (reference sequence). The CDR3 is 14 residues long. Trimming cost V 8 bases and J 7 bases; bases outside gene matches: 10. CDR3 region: CATLLAGPRNEQFF. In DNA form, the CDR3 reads TGTGCCACCCTTTTAGCGGGACCAAGGAATGAGCAGTTCTTC.

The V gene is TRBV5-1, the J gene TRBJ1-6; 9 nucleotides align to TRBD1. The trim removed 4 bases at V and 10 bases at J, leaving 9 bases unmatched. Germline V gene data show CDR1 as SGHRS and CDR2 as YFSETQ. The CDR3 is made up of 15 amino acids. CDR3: CASSADRGTGSPLHF. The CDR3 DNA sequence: TGCGCCAGCAGCGCCGACAGGGGGACGGGATCACCCCTCCACTTT.

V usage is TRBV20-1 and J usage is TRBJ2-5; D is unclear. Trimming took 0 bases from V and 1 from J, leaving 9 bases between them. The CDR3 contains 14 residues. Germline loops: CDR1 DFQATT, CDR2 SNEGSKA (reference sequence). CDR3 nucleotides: TGCAGTGCTAGAGAGTCCAGGACCCAAGAGACCCAGTACTTC. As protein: CSARESRTQETQYF.

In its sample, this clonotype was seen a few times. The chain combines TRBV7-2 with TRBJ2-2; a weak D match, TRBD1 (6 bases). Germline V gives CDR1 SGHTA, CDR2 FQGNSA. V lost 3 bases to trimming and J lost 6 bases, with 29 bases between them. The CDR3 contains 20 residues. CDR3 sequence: CASSFLVLGVNRARSGELFF. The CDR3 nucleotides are TGTGCCAGCAGCTTCCTAGTTCTAGGGGTGAACAGGGCTAGGTCCGGGGAGCTGTTTTTT.

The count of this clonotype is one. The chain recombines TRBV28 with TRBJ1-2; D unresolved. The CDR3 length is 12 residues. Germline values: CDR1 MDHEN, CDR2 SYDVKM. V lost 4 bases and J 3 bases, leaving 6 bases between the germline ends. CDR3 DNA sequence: TGTGCCAGCAGTTGGGCCTACTATGGCTACACCTTC. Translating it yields CASSWAYYGYTF.